Here is one TCR beta chain with its context. Antigen specificity is unknown. Germline V CDR1 and CDR2: SNHLY, FYNNEI. This CDR3 has 13 residues. The junction had 11 bases not matched to a gene; V was cut back by 11 bases and J by 7 bases. The sample is drawn from a study of regulatory and conventional T cells in RAG deficiency. The sorted conventional CD4+ T cells were CD25-low and CD127-high, with genomic DNA sequenced. Patients had RAG deficiency: one SCID, two Omenn, several CID/atypical SCID. General study findings and limits: These Omenn syndrome Treg sorts may hold peripherally activated cells instead. Omenn patients showed >90% Treg-Tconv overlap and shorter CDR3 lengths.

Generated by immunoSEQ multiplex PCR, the TCRdb table keeps only in-frame clones and is missing some. The data show about 400 clones, over 30% seen once. The chain recombines TRBV2 with TRBJ2-7; 10 nucleotides line up with TRBD1. The TCR sequence derives from a human donor with RAG deficiency presenting as severe combined immunodeficiency. The sequenced sample was CD4+ effector T cells sorted from blood. The CDR3 loop reads CAWGTGAPGEQYF. CDR3 nucleotides: TGTGCCTGGGGGACAGGGGCCCCTGGAGAGCAGTACTTC. The entire variable domain, with the rest obtained from reference TRBV2 and TRBJ2-7, is as follows: EPEVTQTPSHQVTQMGQEVILRCVPISNHLYFYWYRQILGQKVEFLVSFYNNEISEKSEIFDDQFSVERPDGSNFTLKIRSTKLEDSAMYFCAWGTGAPGEQYFGPGTRLTVT.